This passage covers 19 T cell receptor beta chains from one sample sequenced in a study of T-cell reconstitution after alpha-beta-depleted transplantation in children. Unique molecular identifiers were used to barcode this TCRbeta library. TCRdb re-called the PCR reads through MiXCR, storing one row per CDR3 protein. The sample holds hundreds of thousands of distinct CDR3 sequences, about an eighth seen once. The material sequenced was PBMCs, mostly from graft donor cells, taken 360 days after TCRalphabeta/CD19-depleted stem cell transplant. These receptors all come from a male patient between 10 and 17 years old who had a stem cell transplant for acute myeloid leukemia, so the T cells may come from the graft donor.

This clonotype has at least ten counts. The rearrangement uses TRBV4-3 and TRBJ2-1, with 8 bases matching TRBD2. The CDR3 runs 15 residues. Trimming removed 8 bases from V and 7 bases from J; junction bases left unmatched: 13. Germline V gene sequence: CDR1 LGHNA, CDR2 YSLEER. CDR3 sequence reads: CASGRTSSNLNEQFF. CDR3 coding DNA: TGCGCCAGCGGCAGGACTAGCTCTAATCTGAATGAGCAGTTCTTC.

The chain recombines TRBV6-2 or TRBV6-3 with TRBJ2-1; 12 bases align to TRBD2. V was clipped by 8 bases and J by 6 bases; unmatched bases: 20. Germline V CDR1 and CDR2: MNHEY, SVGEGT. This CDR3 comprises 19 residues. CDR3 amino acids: CASVQSLAGGPAISNEQFF. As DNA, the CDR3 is TGTGCCAGCGTCCAATCACTAGCGGGAGGCCCGGCCATTAGCAATGAGCAGTTCTTC.

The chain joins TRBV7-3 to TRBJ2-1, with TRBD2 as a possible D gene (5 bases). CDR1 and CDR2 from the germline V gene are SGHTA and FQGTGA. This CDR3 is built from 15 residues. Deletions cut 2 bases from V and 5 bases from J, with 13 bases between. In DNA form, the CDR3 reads TGTGCCAGCAGCTTATTAGGGAGTGCAGACAATGAGCAGTTCTTC. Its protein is CASSLLGSADNEQFF. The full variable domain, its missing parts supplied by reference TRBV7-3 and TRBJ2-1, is GAGVSQTPSNKVTEKGKYVELRCDPISGHTALYWYRQSLGQGPEFLIYFQGTGAADDSGLPNDRFFAVRPEGSVSTLKIQRTERGDSAVYLCASSLLGSADNEQFFGPGTRLTVL.

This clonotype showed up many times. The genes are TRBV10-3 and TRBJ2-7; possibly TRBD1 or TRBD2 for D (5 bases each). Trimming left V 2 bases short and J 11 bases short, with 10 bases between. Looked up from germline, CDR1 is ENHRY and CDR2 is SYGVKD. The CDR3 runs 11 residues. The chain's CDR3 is CAISELGEEYF. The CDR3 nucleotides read TGTGCCATCAGTGAGCTGGGGGAAGAGTACTTC.

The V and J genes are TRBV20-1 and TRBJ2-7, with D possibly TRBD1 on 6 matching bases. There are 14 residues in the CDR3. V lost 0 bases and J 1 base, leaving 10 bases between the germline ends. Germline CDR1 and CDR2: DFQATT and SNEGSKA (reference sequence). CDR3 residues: CSARDSDRSYEQYF. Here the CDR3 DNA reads TGCAGTGCTAGAGATTCAGACAGGTCCTACGAGCAGTACTTC.

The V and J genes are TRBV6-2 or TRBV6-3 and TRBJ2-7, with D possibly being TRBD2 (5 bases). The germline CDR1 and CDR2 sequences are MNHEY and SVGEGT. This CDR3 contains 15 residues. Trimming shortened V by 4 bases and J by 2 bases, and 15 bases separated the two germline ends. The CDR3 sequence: CASSSLRWGAYEQYF. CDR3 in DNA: TGTGCCAGCAGTTCTCTCCGGTGGGGAGCCTACGAGCAGTACTTC.

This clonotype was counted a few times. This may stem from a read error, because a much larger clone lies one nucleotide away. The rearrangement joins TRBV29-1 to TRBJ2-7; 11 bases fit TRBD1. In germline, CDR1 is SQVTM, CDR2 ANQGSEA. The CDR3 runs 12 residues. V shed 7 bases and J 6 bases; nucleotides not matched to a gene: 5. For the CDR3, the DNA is TGCAGCGGCGGACAGGGGGCTGGCGAGCAGTACTTC. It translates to CSGGQGAGEQYF.

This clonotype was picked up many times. The CDR3 spells CASSLFGSLDTQYF. The CDR3 region has the DNA TGCGCCAGCAGCTTATTCGGAAGTTTAGATACGCAGTATTTT. This chain joins TRBV5-1 and TRBJ2-3; no clear D. The CDR3 loop spans 14 amino acids. Germline CDR1 is SGHRS and CDR2 is YFSETQ. Trimming took off 2 bases at V and 5 bases at J, with 12 bases between the two ends.

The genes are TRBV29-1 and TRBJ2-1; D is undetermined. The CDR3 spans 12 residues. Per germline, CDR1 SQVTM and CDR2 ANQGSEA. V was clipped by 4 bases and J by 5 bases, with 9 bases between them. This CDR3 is CSVGAGHNEQFF. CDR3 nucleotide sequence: TGCAGCGTTGGGGCAGGCCACAATGAGCAGTTCTTC.

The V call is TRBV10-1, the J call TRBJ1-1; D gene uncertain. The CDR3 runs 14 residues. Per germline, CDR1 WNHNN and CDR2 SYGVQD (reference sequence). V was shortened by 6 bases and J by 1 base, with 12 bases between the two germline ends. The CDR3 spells CASRENRANTEAFF. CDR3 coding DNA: TGCGCCAGCAGGGAGAACAGAGCGAACACTGAAGCTTTCTTT.

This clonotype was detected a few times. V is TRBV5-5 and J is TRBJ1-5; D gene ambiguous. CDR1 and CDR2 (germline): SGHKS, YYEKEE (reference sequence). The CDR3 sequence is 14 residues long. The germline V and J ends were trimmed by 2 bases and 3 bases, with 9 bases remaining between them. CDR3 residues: CASSFAAFNQPQHF. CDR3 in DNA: TGTGCCAGCAGCTTCGCGGCGTTCAATCAGCCCCAGCATTTT.

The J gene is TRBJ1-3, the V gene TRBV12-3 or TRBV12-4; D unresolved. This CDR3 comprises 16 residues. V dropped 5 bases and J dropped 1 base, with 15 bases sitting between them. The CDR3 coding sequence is TGTGCCAGCAGTCCGGACGGCCGGATTTCTGGAAACACCATATATTTT. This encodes CASSPDGRISGNTIYF.

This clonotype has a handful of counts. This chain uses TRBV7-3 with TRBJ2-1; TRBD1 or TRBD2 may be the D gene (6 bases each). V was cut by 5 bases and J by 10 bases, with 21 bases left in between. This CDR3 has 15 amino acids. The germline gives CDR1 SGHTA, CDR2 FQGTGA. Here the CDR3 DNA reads TGTGCCAGCAGCCGGACAGCGGGCGAATTGTTAGAGCAGTTCTTC. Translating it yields CASSRTAGELLEQFF.

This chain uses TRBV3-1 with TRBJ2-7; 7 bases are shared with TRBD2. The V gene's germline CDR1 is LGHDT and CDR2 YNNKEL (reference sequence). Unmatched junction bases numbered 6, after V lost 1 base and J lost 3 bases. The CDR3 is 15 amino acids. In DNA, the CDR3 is TGTGCCAGCAGCCAAGGCCCGAGGACTAGCTACGAGCAGTACTTC. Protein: CASSQGPRTSYEQYF.

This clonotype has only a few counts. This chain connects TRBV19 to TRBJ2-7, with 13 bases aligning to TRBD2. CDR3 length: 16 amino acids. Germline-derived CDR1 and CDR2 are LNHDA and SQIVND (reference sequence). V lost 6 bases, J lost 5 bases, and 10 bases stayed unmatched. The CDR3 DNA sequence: TGTGCCAGTAGGGACGGGGGACTAGCGGGAAGCGACGAGCAGTACTTC. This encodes CASRDGGLAGSDEQYF.

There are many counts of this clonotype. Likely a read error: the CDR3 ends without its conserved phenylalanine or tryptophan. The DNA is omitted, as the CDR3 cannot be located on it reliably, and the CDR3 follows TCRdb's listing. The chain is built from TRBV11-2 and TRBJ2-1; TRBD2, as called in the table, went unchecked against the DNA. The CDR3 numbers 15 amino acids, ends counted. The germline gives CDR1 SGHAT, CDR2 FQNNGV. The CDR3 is CASSFGLADRPGFSS.

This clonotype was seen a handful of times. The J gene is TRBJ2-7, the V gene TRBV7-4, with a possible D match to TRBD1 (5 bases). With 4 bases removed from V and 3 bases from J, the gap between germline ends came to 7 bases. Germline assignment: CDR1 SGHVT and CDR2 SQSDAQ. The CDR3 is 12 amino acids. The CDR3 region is CASSCQGYEQYF. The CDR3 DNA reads TGTGCCAGCAGCTGCCAGGGCTACGAGCAGTACTTC.

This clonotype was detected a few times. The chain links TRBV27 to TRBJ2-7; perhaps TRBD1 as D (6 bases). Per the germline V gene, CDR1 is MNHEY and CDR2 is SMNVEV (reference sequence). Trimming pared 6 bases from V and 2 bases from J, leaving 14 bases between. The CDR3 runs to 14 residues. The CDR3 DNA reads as TGTGCCAGCAGCCCGGGACAAACGACCTACGAGCAGTACTTC. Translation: CASSPGQTTYEQYF.

The chain's CDR3 is CSAEASGSLNEQYF. CDR3 bases: TGCAGTGCGGAAGCTAGCGGGAGCCTGAACGAGCAGTACTTC. The chain carries TRBV20-1 and TRBJ2-7, with 10 bases identical to TRBD2. CDR1 is DFQATT and CDR2 is SNEGSKA in the germline V gene (reference sequence). V lost 6 bases to trimming and J lost 5 bases; unmatched junction nucleotides: 10. This CDR3 is 14 amino acids long.